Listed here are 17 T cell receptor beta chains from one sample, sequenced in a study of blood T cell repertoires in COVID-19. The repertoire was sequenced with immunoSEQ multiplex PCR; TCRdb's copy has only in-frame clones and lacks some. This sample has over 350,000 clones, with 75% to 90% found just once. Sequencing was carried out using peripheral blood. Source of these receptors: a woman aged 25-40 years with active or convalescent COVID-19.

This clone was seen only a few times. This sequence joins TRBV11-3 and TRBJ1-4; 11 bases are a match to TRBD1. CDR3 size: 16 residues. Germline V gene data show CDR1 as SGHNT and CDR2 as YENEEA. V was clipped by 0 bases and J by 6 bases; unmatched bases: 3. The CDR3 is CASSLDPGQGDEKLFF. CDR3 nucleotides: TGTGCCAGCAGCTTAGATCCGGGACAGGGGGATGAAAAACTGTTTTTT.

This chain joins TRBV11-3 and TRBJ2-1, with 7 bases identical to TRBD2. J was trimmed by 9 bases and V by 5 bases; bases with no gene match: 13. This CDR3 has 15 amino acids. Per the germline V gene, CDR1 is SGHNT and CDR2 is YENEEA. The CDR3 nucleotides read TGTGCCAGCAGCCCCGGACTAGTCGCCAGAGGTGAGCAGTTCTTC. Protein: CASSPGLVARGEQFF.

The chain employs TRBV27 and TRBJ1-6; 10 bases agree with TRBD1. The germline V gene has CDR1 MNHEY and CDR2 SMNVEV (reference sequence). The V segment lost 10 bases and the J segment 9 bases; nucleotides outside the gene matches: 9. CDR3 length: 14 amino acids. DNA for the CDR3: TGTGCCACCTACTATGGACAGGGGGGTTCACCCCTCCACTTT. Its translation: CATYYGQGGSPLHF.

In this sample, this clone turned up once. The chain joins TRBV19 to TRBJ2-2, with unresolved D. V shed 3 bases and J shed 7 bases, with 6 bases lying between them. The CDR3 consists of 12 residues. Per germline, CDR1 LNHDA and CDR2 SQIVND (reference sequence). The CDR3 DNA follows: TGTGCCAGTAGTATGGCATTCGGGGAGCTGTTTTTT. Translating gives CASSMAFGELFF.

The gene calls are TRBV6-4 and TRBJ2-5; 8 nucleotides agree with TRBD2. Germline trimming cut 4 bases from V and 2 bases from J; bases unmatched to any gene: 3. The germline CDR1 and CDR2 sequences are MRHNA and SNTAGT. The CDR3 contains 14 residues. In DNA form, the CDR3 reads TGTGCCAGCAGTGCTATAGCGGGGCAAGAGACCCAGTACTTC. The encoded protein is CASSAIAGQETQYF.

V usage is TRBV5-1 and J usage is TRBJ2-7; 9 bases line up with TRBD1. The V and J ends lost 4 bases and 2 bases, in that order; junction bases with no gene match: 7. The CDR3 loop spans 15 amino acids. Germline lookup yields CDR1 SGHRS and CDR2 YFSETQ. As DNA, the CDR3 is TGCGCCAGCAGCCCTGGACAGGGGATGACCTACGAGCAGTACTTC. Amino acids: CASSPGQGMTYEQYF.

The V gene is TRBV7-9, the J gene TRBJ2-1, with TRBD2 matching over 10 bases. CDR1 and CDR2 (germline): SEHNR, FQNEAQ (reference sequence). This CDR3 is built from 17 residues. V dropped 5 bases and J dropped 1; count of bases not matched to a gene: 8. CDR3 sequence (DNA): TGTGCCAGCAGCCTAAGAGCGGGAGGGCTTTCCTACAATGAGCAGTTCTTC. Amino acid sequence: CASSLRAGGLSYNEQFF. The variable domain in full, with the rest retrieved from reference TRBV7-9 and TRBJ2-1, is DTGVSQNPRHKITKRGQNVTFRCDPISEHNRLYWYRQTLGQGPEFLTYFQNEAQLEKSRLLSDRFSAERPKGSFSTLEIQRTEQGDSAMYLCASSLRAGGLSYNEQFFGPGTRLTVL.

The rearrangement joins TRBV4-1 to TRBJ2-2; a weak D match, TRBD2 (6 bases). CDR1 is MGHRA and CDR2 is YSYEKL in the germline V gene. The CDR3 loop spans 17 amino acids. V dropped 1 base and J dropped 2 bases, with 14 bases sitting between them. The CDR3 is CASSQGSGVGNTGELFF. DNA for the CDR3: TGCGCCAGCAGCCAAGGGTCGGGGGTAGGAAACACCGGGGAGCTGTTTTTT.

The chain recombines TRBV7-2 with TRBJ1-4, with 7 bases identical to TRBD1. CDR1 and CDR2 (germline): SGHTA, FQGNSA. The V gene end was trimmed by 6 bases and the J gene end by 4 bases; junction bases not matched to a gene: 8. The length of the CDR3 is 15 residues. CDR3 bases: TGTGCCAGCAGTCCCTGGGGGACAGATAATGAAAAACTGTTTTTT. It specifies CASSPWGTDNEKLFF.

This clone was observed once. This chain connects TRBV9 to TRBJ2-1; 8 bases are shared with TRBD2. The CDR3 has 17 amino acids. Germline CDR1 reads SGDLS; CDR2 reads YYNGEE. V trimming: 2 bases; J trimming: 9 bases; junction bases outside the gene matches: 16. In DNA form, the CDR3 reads TGTGCCAGCAGCGTGGGGAGGAGCGGGGGAGGGCAGGGTGAGCAGTTCTTC. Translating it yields CASSVGRSGGGQGEQFF.

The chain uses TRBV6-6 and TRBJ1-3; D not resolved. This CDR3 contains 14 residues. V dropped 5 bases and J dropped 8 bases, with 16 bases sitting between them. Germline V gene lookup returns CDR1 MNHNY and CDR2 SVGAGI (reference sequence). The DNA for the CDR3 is TGTGCCAGCAGTAAGGACGCGGGAAGGTACACCATATATTTT. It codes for CASSKDAGRYTIYF.

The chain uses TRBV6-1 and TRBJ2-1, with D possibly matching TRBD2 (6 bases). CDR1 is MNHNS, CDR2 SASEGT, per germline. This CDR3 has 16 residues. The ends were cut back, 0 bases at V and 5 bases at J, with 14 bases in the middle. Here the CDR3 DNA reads TGTGCCAGCAGTGAAGCAAGGTGGAGGGATGACAATGAGCAGTTCTTC. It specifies CASSEARWRDDNEQFF.

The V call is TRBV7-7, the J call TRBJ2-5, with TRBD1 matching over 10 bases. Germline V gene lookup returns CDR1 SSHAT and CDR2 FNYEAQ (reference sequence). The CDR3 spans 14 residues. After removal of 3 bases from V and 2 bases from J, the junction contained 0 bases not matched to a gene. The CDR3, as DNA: TGTGCCAGCAGCTTGGACAGGGGGCAAGAGACCCAGTACTTC. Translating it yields CASSLDRGQETQYF.

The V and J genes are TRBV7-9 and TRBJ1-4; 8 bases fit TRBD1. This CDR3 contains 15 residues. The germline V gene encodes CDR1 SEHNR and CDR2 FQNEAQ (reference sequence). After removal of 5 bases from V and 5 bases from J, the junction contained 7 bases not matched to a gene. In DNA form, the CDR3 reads TGTGCCAGCAGCCATAGGACAGGGATGAATGAAAAACTGTTTTTT. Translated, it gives CASSHRTGMNEKLFF.

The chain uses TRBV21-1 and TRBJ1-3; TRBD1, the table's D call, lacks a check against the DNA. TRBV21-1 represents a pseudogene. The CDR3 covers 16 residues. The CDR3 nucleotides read TGTGCCAGCAGCAGAAAGACAGGGGATGCTGGAAACACCATATATTTT. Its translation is CASSRKTGDAGNTIYF.

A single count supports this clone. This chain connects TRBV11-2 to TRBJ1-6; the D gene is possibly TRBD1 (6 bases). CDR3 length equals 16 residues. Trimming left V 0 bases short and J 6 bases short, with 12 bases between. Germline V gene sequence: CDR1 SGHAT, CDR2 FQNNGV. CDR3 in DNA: TGTGCCAGCAGCTTAGATCCCAGGGGTTCTAATTCACCCCTCCACTTT. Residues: CASSLDPRGSNSPLHF.

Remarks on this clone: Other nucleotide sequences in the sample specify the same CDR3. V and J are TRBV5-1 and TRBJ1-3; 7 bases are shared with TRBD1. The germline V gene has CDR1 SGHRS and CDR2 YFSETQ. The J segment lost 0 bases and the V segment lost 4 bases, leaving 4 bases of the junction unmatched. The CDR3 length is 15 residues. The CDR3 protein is CASSPGQSSGNTIYF. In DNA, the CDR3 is TGCGCCAGCAGCCCGGGACAGAGCTCTGGAAACACCATATATTTT.